The next 16 T cell receptor beta chains were all read from a single sample in a study of early T cells in non-severe SARS-CoV-2 infection. TCRdb redid the calling of the 5' RACE reads with MiXCR, one entry per CDR3 protein. The sample lists 80,000 to 100,000 distinct CDR3 sequences, approximately 14% occurring once. The source material was whole blood. Receptor source: an adult who was a healthcare worker with PCR-confirmed SARS-CoV-2 infection or an uninfected control (not recorded which).

The table lists this clonotype with a few counts. This rearrangement joins TRBV12-5 to TRBJ1-2, with D possibly being TRBD1 (5 bases). Trimming removed 1 base at V and 3 bases at J, with 9 bases between. The CDR3 spans 14 residues. The V gene's germline CDR1 is LGHNT and CDR2 FRNRAP. The CDR3 DNA is TGTGCTAGTGGTTTGGGACAGAGAGACTATGGCTACACCTTC. It specifies CASGLGQRDYGYTF.

V is TRBV12-3 or TRBV12-4 and J is TRBJ1-2; 9 nucleotides align to TRBD1. This CDR3 spans 15 amino acids. J was trimmed by 5 bases and V by 6 bases; bases with no gene match: 10. The CDR3 DNA is TGTGCCAGCAGCCGATTACTGGGACAGGGTTATGGCTACACCTTC. Residues: CASSRLLGQGYGYTF.

The chain recombines TRBV28 with TRBJ2-5; D is tentatively TRBD1 or TRBD2 (5 bases each). There are 16 residues in the CDR3. V gave up 5 bases and J gave up 6 bases, with 22 bases separating them. CDR1 is MDHEN, CDR2 SYDVKM, per germline. The CDR3 here is CASSEGRNPSGKTQYF. CDR3 in DNA: TGTGCCAGCAGTGAGGGACGGAACCCGTCCGGAAAGACCCAGTACTTC.

The rearrangement links TRBV12-3 or TRBV12-4 to TRBJ2-2, with D perhaps TRBD1 or TRBD2 (6 bases each). V dropped 5 bases and J dropped 3 bases, with 10 bases sitting between them. There are 14 residues in the CDR3. CDR3 sequence reads: CASSPRGHTGELFF. The CDR3 nucleotides read TGTGCCAGCAGTCCCCGGGGGCACACCGGGGAGCTGTTTTTT.

There are many counts of this clonotype. The chain combines TRBV11-3 with TRBJ2-4; a possible D gene is TRBD1 (6 bases). V lost 3 bases to trimming and J lost 6 bases, with 12 bases between them. The CDR3 extends over 14 amino acids. Germline CDR1 is SGHNT and CDR2 is YENEEA. The CDR3 coding sequence is TGTGCCAGCAGCTTGACAGGCCCAGGAAACATTCAGTACTTC. As protein: CASSLTGPGNIQYF.

This clonotype was picked up a small number of times. The rearrangement links TRBV7-9 to TRBJ2-1, with 15 bases lining up with TRBD2. From germline, CDR1 is SEHNR and CDR2 FQNEAQ (reference sequence). Trimming at V came to 0 bases and at J to 8 bases, leaving 5 bases not matched to a gene. The CDR3 totals 17 residues. The CDR3 spells CASSLARGTSGRHEQFF. CDR3 nucleotide sequence: TGTGCCAGCAGCTTAGCGCGCGGGACTAGCGGGAGGCATGAGCAGTTCTTC.

The chain joins TRBV11-2 to TRBJ2-5; D perhaps matches TRBD2 (5 bases). Germline CDR1 SGHAT, CDR2 FQNNGV. The CDR3 contains 13 residues. The ends were cut back, 2 bases at V and 4 bases at J, with 8 bases in the middle. The CDR3 bases are TGTGCCAGCAGCTTACGGGAACGAGAGACCCAGTACTTC. Protein: CASSLRERETQYF.

This clonotype was detected only a few times. The chain carries TRBV5-6 and TRBJ1-4; D is possibly TRBD1 (6 bases). Trimming removed 1 base at V and 0 bases at J, with 10 bases between. Per the germline V gene, CDR1 is SGHDT and CDR2 is YYEEEE. This CDR3 is built from 16 residues. DNA for the CDR3: TGTGCCAGCAGCTTGTTCCGGACAGCAACTAATGAAAAACTGTTTTTT. It codes for CASSLFRTATNEKLFF.

This chain links TRBV6-5 with TRBJ2-5; the D is unclear. V gave up 2 bases and J gave up 4 bases, with 20 bases separating them. CDR1 is MNHEY, CDR2 SVGAGI, per germline. The CDR3 is 17 residues long. This chain's CDR3 is CASSYGNRAHRGETQYF. The CDR3 DNA is TGTGCCAGCAGTTACGGAAACCGGGCCCACCGAGGAGAGACCCAGTACTTC.

The chain couples TRBV28 to TRBJ2-3, with 8 bases fitting TRBD1. The V segment lost 6 bases and the J segment 2 bases; nucleotides outside the gene matches: 10. Per germline, CDR1 MDHEN and CDR2 SYDVKM. The CDR3 runs 16 residues. CDR3 sequence (DNA): TGTGCCAGCAGCCCAGGGGGCGCGATCATCACAGATACGCAGTATTTT. This translates into CASSPGGAIITDTQYF.

This clonotype was detected only a few times. The chain uses TRBV4-1 and TRBJ1-5, with no clear D. V was cut by 0 bases and J by 1 base, with 7 bases left in between. Germline V gives CDR1 MGHRA, CDR2 YSYEKL. This CDR3 has 15 amino acids. The CDR3 protein is CASSQDWGSNQPQHF. The CDR3, as DNA: TGCGCCAGCAGCCAAGACTGGGGAAGCAATCAGCCCCAGCATTTT.

This clonotype was seen a few times. This chain connects TRBV9 to TRBJ2-7, with D uncertain. Per germline, CDR1 SGDLS and CDR2 YYNGEE. Trimming removed 0 bases from V and 2 bases from J, with 3 bases in between. This CDR3 has 12 amino acids. DNA for the CDR3: TGTGCCAGCAGCGTAGGGGCCTACGAGCAGTACTTC. Residues: CASSVGAYEQYF.

This clonotype turned up a few times. V and J are TRBV2 and TRBJ2-1; tentatively, D is TRBD1 (6 bases). V gave up 7 bases and J gave up 10 bases, with 17 bases separating them. The germline CDR1 and CDR2 sequences are SNHLY and FYNNEI. This CDR3 is 13 amino acids long. Written as DNA, the CDR3 is TGTGCCAGCAAGGGGGAACGGGGTTCGGAGCAGTTCTTC. This sequence encodes CASKGERGSEQFF. The full variable domain, in which reference TRBV2 and TRBJ2-1 provide the parts outside the CDR3, is EPEVTQTPSHQVTQMGQEVILRCVPISNHLYFYWYRQILGQKVEFLVSFYNNEISEKSEIFDDQFSVERPDGSNFTLKIRSTKLEDSAMYFCASKGERGSEQFFGPGTRLTVL.

In its sample, this clonotype was seen many times. The chain uses TRBV12-3 or TRBV12-4 and TRBJ2-7; perhaps TRBD1 as D (5 bases). The CDR3 is 14 residues long. V was shortened by 3 bases and J by 7 bases, with 16 bases between the two germline ends. The chain's CDR3 is CASSLGVGPQEQYF. CDR3 nucleotides: TGTGCCAGCAGTTTGGGTGTGGGGCCCCAGGAGCAGTACTTC.

This clonotype was observed at least ten times. The rearrangement links TRBV7-8 to TRBJ1-1; D gene ambiguous. V lost 5 bases to trimming and J lost 1 base, with 8 bases between them. The length of the CDR3 is 13 residues. Germline CDR1 and CDR2: SGHVS and FQNEAQ. CDR3 sequence reads: CASSPAPNTEAFF. CDR3 bases: TGTGCCAGCAGCCCGGCCCCGAACACTGAAGCTTTCTTT.

The chain combines TRBV19 with TRBJ2-2; 9 nucleotides match TRBD2. Germline loops: CDR1 LNHDA, CDR2 SQIVND (reference sequence). This CDR3 is built from 14 residues. V shed 7 bases and J 6 bases; nucleotides not matched to a gene: 6. As DNA, the CDR3 is TGTGCCAGTACTTCGACTAGCGGAGCCGGGGAGCTGTTTTTT. This encodes CASTSTSGAGELFF.